Below are 22 T cell receptor beta chains sequenced from a single sample in a study of blood T cell repertoires in COVID-19. Here immunoSEQ multiplex PCR was the method, and the copy in TCRdb shows in-frame clones only, minus some. The sample includes about 91,000 clones, approximately 77% of them seen just once. The sample comprised peripheral blood. Receptors were obtained from a woman aged 80 or older with acute or convalescent COVID-19.

V gene TRBV3-1 (or the pseudogene TRBV3-2) combines with J gene TRBJ1-1, with TRBD1 identical over 7 bases. Trimming took 3 bases from V and 7 from J; bases not matched to a gene: 2. This CDR3 region has 12 residues. Per the germline V gene, CDR1 is LGHDT and CDR2 is YNNKEL (reference sequence). Here the CDR3 reads CASSQGDSEAFF. For the CDR3, the DNA is TGTGCCAGCAGCCAGGGGGACAGTGAAGCTTTCTTT.

V gene TRBV15 combines with J gene TRBJ1-2, with D unclear. CDR1 and CDR2 (germline): LNHNV, YYDKDF (reference sequence). V lost 0 bases and J 4 bases, leaving 12 bases between the germline ends. CDR3 length: 15 residues. The CDR3 DNA sequence: TGTGCCACCAGCAGAGATGTGGATCCAGGCTATGGCTACACCTTC. Its protein is CATSRDVDPGYGYTF.

The CDR3 protein is CASSLALGQNTEAFF. The DNA of the CDR3 is TGTGCCAGCAGCTTAGCGCTGGGACAGAACACTGAAGCTTTCTTT. The chain recombines TRBV7-2 with TRBJ1-1; possibly TRBD1 for D (6 bases). Trimming shortened V by 0 bases and J by 1 base, and 9 bases separated the two germline ends. The length of the CDR3 is 15 residues. Looked up from germline, CDR1 is SGHTA and CDR2 is FQGNSA.

The sample holds one count of this clone. The rearrangement uses TRBV30 and TRBJ2-1, with TRBD2 identical over 9 bases. Germline V gives CDR1 GTSNPN, CDR2 SVGIG (reference sequence). This CDR3 comprises 12 residues. V was clipped by 3 bases and J by 10 bases; unmatched bases: 4. CDR3 DNA: TGTGCCTGGAGGACTAGCGGCCAAGAGCAGTTCTTC. This translates into CAWRTSGQEQFF.

The gene calls are TRBV7-9 and TRBJ1-2, with 7 bases aligning to TRBD1. CDR1 is SEHNR, CDR2 FQNEAQ, per germline (reference sequence). The ends lost 5 bases at V and 0 bases at J; junction bases unmatched: 9. This CDR3 has 16 amino acids. The CDR3 sequence: CASSRPGTVTNYGYTF. The CDR3 nucleotides read TGTGCCAGCAGCAGACCCGGGACAGTAACTAACTATGGCTACACCTTC.

The rearrangement uses TRBV30 and TRBJ2-3, with 13 bases matching TRBD2. The CDR3 is 14 residues long. The germline gives CDR1 GTSNPN, CDR2 SVGIG (reference sequence). Germline trimming cut 8 bases from V and 6 bases from J; bases unmatched to any gene: 8. CDR3 in amino acids: CARRLAGGPDTQYF. For the CDR3, the DNA is TGTGCCCGCAGACTAGCGGGGGGCCCCGATACGCAGTATTTT.

The CDR3 is CASSQDERGIYTF. CDR3 sequence (DNA): TGTGCCAGCAGCCAAGATGAGAGGGGGATCTACACCTTC. V usage is TRBV3-1 (or the pseudogene TRBV3-2) and J usage is TRBJ1-2, with D perhaps TRBD1 (6 bases). Trimming took off 0 bases at V and 10 bases at J, with 12 bases between the two ends. Germline CDR1 reads LGHDT; CDR2 reads YNNKEL (reference sequence). CDR3 length equals 13 residues.

The V call is TRBV5-5, the J call TRBJ1-2; 12 nucleotides align to TRBD1. Germline loops: CDR1 SGHKS, CDR2 YYEKEE (reference sequence). The CDR3 has 14 amino acids. V gave up 4 bases and J gave up 4 bases; unmatched junction bases: 2. This chain's CDR3 is CASSGTGGSYGYTF. CDR3 DNA: TGTGCCAGCAGCGGGACAGGGGGCAGCTATGGCTACACCTTC.

The sample holds one count of this clone. The chain combines TRBV5-5 with TRBJ1-4; a weak D match, TRBD1 (6 bases). The CDR3 is made up of 17 amino acids. With 0 bases removed from V and 10 bases from J, the gap between germline ends came to 22 bases. Germline V CDR1 and CDR2: SGHKS, YYEKEE (reference sequence). The CDR3 region is CASSLEAGALRSGKLFF. The CDR3 nucleotides read TGTGCCAGCAGCTTGGAGGCAGGGGCGTTAAGGTCGGGAAAACTGTTTTTT.

The chain is built from TRBV6-5 and TRBJ2-2, with TRBD2 as a possible D gene (5 bases). Trimming shortened V by 10 bases and J by 0 bases, and 12 bases separated the two germline ends. CDR1 and CDR2 (germline): MNHEY, SVGAGI. This CDR3 comprises 14 residues. CDR3 sequence: CAIFGIPNTGELFF. Here the CDR3 DNA reads TGTGCCATCTTCGGGATCCCGAACACCGGGGAGCTGTTTTTT.

This chain uses TRBV5-1 with TRBJ1-1, with a possible D match to TRBD1 (6 bases). Germline CDR1 SGHRS, CDR2 YFSETQ. Trimming shortened V by 1 base and J by 1 base, and 8 bases separated the two germline ends. CDR3 length: 14 amino acids. This CDR3 reads CASSLRQANTEAFF. The CDR3, as DNA: TGCGCCAGCAGCTTGAGACAGGCGAACACTGAAGCTTTCTTT.

The chain couples TRBV7-2 to TRBJ2-3; 7 nucleotides align to TRBD1. Germline values: CDR1 SGHTA, CDR2 FQGNSA. This CDR3 is built from 14 residues. V lost 7 bases and J lost 0; bases outside the gene matches: 4. The CDR3 loop reads CASTPGQSTDTQYF. CDR3 bases: TGTGCCAGCACCCCGGGACAGAGCACAGATACGCAGTATTTT.

The chain recombines TRBV12-3 or TRBV12-4 with TRBJ2-1; no firm D call. The CDR3 spans 12 residues. Trimming took 6 bases from V and 6 from J, leaving 9 bases between them. Written as DNA, the CDR3 is TGTGCCAGCAGCCAGACTGTCAATGAGCAGTTCTTC. Encoded protein: CASSQTVNEQFF.

The chain joins TRBV5-1 to TRBJ2-4; no reliable D call. CDR3 size: 11 residues. V was cut by 4 bases and J by 5 bases, with 4 bases left in between. From germline, CDR1 is SGHRS and CDR2 YFSETQ. The CDR3 bases are TGCGCCAGCAGCCTCGAAAACATTCAGTACTTC. This encodes CASSLENIQYF.

This clone was picked up a small number of times. This chain joins TRBV5-1 and TRBJ2-2; TRBD2 aligns across 12 bases. The CDR3 spans 16 residues. CDR1 SGHRS and CDR2 YFSETQ come from the germline V gene. Losses at the gene ends were 4 bases for V and 4 bases for J; bases not matched to a gene: 5. The CDR3 DNA follows: TGCGCCAGCAGCCCTTGGACTAGCGGGGCCACCGGGGAGCTGTTTTTT. Translated, it gives CASSPWTSGATGELFF.

This clone was recorded many times. J is TRBJ2-3 and V is TRBV6-2 or TRBV6-3, with TRBD1 matching over 9 bases. The CDR3 consists of 15 residues. V trimming: 4 bases; J trimming: 3 bases; junction bases outside the gene matches: 5. Germline values: CDR1 MNHEY, CDR2 SVGEGT. The CDR3: CASSLTQGATDTQYF. CDR3 bases: TGTGCCAGCAGTTTGACACAGGGGGCGACAGATACGCAGTATTTT.

The chain joins TRBV9 to TRBJ2-3, with TRBD1 identical over 10 bases. The CDR3 extends over 15 amino acids. J was trimmed by 1 base and V by 3 bases; bases with no gene match: 2. Germline V gene data show CDR1 as SGDLS and CDR2 as YYNGEE. CDR3 bases: TGTGCCAGCAGCGGAGGGACAGGGGGCACAGATACGCAGTATTTT. Residues: CASSGGTGGTDTQYF.

This sequence joins TRBV24-1 and TRBJ1-5; no reliable D call. V was pared by 9 bases and J by 2 bases, with 13 bases between. Germline lookup yields CDR1 KGHDR and CDR2 SFDVKD. The CDR3 is 14 amino acids. The CDR3 DNA sequence: TGTGCCACCTCTACGGGTTTTGGCAATCAGCCCCAGCATTTT. It encodes CATSTGFGNQPQHF.

The chain links TRBV6-6 to TRBJ1-6; TRBD1 matches at 10 bases. V gave up 6 bases and J gave up 7 bases; unmatched junction bases: 6. The CDR3 loop spans 15 amino acids. Germline values: CDR1 MNHNY, CDR2 SVGAGI (reference sequence). CDR3 sequence reads: CASRLRDRGNSPLHF. The DNA for the CDR3 is TGTGCCAGCAGACTCCGGGACAGGGGAAATTCACCCCTCCACTTT.

The rearrangement uses TRBV19 and TRBJ2-7, with D possibly matching TRBD1 (6 bases). The CDR3 is made up of 15 amino acids. Germline CDR1 reads LNHDA; CDR2 reads SQIVND (reference sequence). Trimming stripped 3 bases from V and 4 bases from J, with 16 bases between. The CDR3 spells CASSIRQALFYEQYF. In nucleotides, the CDR3 is TGTGCCAGTAGTATCCGACAGGCCCTTTTTTACGAGCAGTACTTC.

The rearrangement joins TRBV2 to TRBJ2-7; D not certain. The CDR3 is 11 residues long. Trimming removed 6 bases from V and 4 bases from J, with 7 bases in between. Germline CDR1 SNHLY, CDR2 FYNNEI. CDR3 protein: CASSPRYEQYF. The CDR3 nucleotides read TGTGCCAGCAGCCCCCGGTACGAGCAGTACTTC.

V gene TRBV11-3 combines with J gene TRBJ2-7, with D possibly matching TRBD2 (6 bases). CDR3 length: 13 residues. Trimming took 5 bases from V and 4 from J, leaving 12 bases between them. Germline values: CDR1 SGHNT, CDR2 YENEEA. The CDR3 DNA is TGTGCCAGCAGCGCCACGGGGGTATACGAGCAGTACTTC. Protein product: CASSATGVYEQYF.